Listed here is a single TCR beta chain. What it binds is unknown. The sample comes from a study of PD-L1 blockade in urothelial cancer. Study-wide context: Patients previously received 0 to 3 chemotherapy regimens. General study results and limits: Patients who had durable benefit saw their tumor-associated blood clones expand more at 3 weeks.

Produced via immunoSEQ multiplex PCR; TCRdb's table is partial and in-frame only. The sample lists tens of thousands of clones, more than 70% occurring once. This clonotype originated in a man aged 55 to 70 with urothelial cancer. The source was PBMCs, collected around atezolizumab (anti-PD-L1) treatment.

The CDR3 loop reads CAISGTSGVSTDTQYF. In DNA form, the CDR3 reads TGTGCCATCAGTGGGACTAGCGGGGTCAGCACAGATACGCAGTATTTT. The J gene is TRBJ2-3, the V gene TRBV10-3; 12 positions agree with TRBD2. The junction had 2 bases not matched to a gene; V was cut back by 4 bases and J by 0 bases. CDR3 length: 16 amino acids. Germline loops: CDR1 ENHRY, CDR2 SYGVKD.